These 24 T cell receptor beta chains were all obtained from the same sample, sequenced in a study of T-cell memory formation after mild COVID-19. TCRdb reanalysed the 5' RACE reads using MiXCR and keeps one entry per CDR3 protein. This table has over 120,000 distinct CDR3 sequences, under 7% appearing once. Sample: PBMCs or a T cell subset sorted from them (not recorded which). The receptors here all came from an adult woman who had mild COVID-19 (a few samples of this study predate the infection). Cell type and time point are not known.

The CDR3 region is CASSQSEETKNIQYF. CDR3 sequence (DNA): TGCGCCAGCAGTCAATCCGAGGAGACCAAAAACATTCAGTACTTC. The chain couples TRBV23-1 to TRBJ2-4; D not resolved. TRBV23-1 is flagged as an ORF with uncertain function. CDR3 length equals 15 residues. Trimming shortened V by 0 bases and J by 2 bases, and 8 bases separated the two germline ends.

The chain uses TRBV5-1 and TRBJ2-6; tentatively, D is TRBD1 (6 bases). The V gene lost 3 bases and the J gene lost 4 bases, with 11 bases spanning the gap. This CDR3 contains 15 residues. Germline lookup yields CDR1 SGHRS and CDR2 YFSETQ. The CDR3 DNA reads TGCGCCAGCAGCTCACAGGGCCCCGGGGCCAACGTCCTGACTTTC. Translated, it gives CASSSQGPGANVLTF. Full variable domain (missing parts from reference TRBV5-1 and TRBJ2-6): KAGVTQTPRYLIKTRGQQVTLSCSPISGHRSVSWYQQTPGQGLQFLFEYFSETQRNKGNFPGRFSGRQFSNSRSEMNVSTLELGDSALYLCASSSQGPGANVLTFGAGSRLTVL.

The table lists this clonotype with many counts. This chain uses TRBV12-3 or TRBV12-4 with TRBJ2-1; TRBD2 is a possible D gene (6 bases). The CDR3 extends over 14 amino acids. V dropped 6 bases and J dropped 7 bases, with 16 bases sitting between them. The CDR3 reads CASSLAPRKNEQFF. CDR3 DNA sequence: TGTGCCAGCAGCCTAGCGCCTAGAAAAAATGAGCAGTTCTTC.

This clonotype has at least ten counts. DNA of the CDR3: TGTGCCATCAGTGAGACAGTGAACACTGAAGCTTTCTTT. The encoded protein is CAISETVNTEAFF. The chain carries TRBV10-3 and TRBJ1-1; D not certain. The CDR3 covers 13 residues. The V end lost 2 bases, the J end lost 0 bases, and 4 bases lay between the germline ends. Looked up from germline, CDR1 is ENHRY and CDR2 is SYGVKD.

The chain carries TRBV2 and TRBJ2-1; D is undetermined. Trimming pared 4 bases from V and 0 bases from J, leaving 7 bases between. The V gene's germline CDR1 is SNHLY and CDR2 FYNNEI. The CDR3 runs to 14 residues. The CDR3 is CASSGRLSYNEQFF. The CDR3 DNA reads TGTGCCAGCAGTGGGAGACTCTCCTACAATGAGCAGTTCTTC.

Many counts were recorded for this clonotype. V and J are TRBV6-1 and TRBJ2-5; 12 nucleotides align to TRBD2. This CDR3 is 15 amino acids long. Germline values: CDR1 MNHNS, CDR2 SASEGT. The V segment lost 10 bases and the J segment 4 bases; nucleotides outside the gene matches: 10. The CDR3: CATKGLAGKRETQYF. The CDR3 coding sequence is TGTGCCACCAAAGGACTAGCGGGAAAGCGAGAGACCCAGTACTTC.

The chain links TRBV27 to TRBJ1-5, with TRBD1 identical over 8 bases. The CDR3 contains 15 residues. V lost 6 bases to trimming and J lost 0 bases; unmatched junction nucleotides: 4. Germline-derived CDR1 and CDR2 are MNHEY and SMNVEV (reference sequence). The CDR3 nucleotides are TGTGCCAGCAGACCCGGACAGGGTAGCAATCAGCCCCAGCATTTT. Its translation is CASRPGQGSNQPQHF.

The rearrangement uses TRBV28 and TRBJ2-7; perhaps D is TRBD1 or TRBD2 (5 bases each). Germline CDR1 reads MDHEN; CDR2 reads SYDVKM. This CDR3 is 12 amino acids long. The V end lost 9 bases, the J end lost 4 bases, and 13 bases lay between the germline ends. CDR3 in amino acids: CASTGTLYEQYF. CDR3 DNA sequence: TGTGCCAGTACCGGGACCCTATACGAGCAGTACTTC.

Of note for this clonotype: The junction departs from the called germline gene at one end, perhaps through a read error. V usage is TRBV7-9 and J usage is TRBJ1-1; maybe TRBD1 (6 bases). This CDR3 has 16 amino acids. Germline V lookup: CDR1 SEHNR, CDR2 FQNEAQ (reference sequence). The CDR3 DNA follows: TGTTCCAGCAGCGTGGGGAGGGGGATGTGGGACACTGAAGCTTTCTTT. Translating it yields CSSSVGRGMWDTEAFF.

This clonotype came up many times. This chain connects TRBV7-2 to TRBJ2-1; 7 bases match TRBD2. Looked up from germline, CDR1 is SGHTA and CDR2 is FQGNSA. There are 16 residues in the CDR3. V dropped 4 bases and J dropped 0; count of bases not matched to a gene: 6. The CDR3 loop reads CASSSGTTISYNEQFF. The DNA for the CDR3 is TGTGCCAGCAGCTCCGGGACTACCATCTCCTACAATGAGCAGTTCTTC.

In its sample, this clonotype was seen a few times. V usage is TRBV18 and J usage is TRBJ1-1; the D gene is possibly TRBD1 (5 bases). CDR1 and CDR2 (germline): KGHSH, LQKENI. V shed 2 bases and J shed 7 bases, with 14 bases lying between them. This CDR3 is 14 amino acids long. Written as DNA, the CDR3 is TGTGCCAGCTCACCAACCGGGGTCGGGGGTGAAGCTTTCTTT. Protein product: CASSPTGVGGEAFF.

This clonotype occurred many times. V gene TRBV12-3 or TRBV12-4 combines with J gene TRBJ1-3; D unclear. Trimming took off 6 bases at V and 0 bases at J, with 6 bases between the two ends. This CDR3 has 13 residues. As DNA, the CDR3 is TGTGCCAGCAGGGTTGCCTCTGGAAACACCATATATTTT. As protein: CASRVASGNTIYF.

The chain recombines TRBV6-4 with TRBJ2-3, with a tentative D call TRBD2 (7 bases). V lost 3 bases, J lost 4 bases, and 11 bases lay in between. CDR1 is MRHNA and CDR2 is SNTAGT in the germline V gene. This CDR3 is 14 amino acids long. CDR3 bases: TGTGCCAGCAGTGAAGGAGGGGGGGCAGATACGCAGTATTTT. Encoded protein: CASSEGGGADTQYF.

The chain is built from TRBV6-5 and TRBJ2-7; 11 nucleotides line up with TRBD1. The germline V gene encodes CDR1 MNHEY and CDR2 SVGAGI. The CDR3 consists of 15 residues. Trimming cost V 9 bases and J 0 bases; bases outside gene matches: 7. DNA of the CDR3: TGTGCCAGTAATCCCGGGACAGGGGGCTCCTACGAGCAGTACTTC. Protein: CASNPGTGGSYEQYF.

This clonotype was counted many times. CDR3 loop: CAISGGTGSQETQYF. CDR3 sequence (DNA): TGTGCCATCAGTGGCGGGACAGGATCCCAAGAGACCCAGTACTTC. The rearrangement joins TRBV10-3 to TRBJ2-5, with TRBD1 identical over 8 bases. The CDR3 has 15 amino acids. Looked up from germline, CDR1 is ENHRY and CDR2 is SYGVKD. The V segment lost 4 bases and the J segment 1 base; nucleotides outside the gene matches: 5.

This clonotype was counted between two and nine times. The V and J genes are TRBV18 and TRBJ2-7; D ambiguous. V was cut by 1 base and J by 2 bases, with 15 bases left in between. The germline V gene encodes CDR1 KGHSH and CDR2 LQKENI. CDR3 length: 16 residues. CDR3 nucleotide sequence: TGTGCCAGCTCACCACGTGGGGTAGCAGGAGCCTACGAGCAGTACTTC. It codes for CASSPRGVAGAYEQYF. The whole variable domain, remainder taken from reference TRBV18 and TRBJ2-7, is NAGVMQNPRHLVRRRGQEARLRCSPMKGHSHVYWYRQLPEEGLKFMVYLQKENIIDESGMPKERFSAEFPKEGPSILRIQQVVRGDSAAYFCASSPRGVAGAYEQYFGPGTRLTVT.

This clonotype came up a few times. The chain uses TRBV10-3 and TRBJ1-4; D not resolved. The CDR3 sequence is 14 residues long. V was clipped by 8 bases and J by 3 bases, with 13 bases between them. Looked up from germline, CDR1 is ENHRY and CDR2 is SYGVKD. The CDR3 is CAISGGGPNEKLFF. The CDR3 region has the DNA TGTGCCATCTCTGGAGGCGGACCTAATGAAAAACTGTTTTTT.

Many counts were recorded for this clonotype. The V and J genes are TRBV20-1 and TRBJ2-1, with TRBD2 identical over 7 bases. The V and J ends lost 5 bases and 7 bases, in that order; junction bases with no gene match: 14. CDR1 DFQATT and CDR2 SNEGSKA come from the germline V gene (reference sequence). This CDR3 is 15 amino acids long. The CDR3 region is CSAERGRGIRNEQFF. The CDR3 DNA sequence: TGCAGTGCTGAACGCGGGAGAGGTATTAGGAATGAGCAGTTCTTC.

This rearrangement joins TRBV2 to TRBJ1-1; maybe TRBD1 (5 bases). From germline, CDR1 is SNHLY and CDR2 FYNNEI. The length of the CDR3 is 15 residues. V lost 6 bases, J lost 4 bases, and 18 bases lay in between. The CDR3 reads CASSQSQVGSTEAFF. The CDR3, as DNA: TGTGCCAGCAGCCAATCACAGGTGGGGAGCACTGAAGCTTTCTTT.

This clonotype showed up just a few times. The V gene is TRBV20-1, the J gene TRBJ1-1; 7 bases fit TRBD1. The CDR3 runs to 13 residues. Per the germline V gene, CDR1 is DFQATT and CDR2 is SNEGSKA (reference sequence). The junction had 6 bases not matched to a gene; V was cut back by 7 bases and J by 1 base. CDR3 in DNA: TGCAGTGTGGACAGGTCCTCGAACACTGAAGCTTTCTTT. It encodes CSVDRSSNTEAFF.

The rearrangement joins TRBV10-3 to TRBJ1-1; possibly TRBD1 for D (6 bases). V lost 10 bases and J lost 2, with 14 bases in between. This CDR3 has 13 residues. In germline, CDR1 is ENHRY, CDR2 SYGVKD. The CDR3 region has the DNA TGTGCCACGAATAGGGGGGTTAACACTGAAGCTTTCTTT. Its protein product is CATNRGVNTEAFF.

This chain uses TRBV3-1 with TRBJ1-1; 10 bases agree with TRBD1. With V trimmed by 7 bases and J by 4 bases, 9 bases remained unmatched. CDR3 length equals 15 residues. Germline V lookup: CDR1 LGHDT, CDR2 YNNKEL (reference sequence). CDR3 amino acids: CASTLTGGAPTEAFF. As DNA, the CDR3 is TGTGCCAGCACCTTGACAGGGGGCGCCCCCACTGAAGCTTTCTTT.

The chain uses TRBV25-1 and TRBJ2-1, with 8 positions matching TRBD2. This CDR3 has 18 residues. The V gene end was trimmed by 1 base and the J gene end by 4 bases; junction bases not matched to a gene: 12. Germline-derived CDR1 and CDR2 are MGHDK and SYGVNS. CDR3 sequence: CASSELTSGRRNYNEQFF. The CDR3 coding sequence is TGTGCCAGCAGTGAATTAACCAGCGGGAGACGGAATTACAATGAGCAGTTCTTC.

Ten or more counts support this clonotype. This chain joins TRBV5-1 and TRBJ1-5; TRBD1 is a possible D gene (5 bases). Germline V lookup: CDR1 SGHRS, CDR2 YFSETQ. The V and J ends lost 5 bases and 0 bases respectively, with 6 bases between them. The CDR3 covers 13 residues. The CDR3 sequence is CASRGDSNQPQHF. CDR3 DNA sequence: TGCGCCAGCAGAGGGGATAGCAATCAGCCCCAGCATTTT.